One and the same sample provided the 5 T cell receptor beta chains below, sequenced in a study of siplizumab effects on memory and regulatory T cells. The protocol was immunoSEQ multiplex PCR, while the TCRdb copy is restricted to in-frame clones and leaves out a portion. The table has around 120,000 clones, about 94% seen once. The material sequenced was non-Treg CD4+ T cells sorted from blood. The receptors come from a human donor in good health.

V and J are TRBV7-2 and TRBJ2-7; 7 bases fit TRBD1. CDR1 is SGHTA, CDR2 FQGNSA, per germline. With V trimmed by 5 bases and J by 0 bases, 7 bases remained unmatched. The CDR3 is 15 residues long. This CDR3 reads CASSLGTVSSYEQYF. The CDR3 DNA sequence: TGTGCCAGCAGCCTCGGGACAGTTAGCTCCTACGAGCAGTACTTC.

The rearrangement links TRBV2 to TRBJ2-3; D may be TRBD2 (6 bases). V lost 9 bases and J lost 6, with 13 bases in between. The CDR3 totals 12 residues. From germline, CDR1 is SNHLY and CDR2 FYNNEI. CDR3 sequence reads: CARGPLADTQYF. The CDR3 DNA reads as TGTGCCAGGGGACCGCTAGCGGATACGCAGTATTTT.

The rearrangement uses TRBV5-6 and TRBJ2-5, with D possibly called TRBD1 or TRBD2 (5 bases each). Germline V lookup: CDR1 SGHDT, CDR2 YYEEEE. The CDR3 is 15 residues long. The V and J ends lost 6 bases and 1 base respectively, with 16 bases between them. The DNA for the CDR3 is TGTGCCAGCACCTCCCCAGGGACCTTCCAAGAGACCCAGTACTTC. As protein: CASTSPGTFQETQYF.

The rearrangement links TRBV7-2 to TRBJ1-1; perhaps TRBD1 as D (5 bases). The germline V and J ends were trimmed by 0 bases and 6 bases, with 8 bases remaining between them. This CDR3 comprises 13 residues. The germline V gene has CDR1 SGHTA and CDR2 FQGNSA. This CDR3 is CASSLAGVAEAFF. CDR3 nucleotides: TGTGCCAGCAGCTTAGCAGGGGTGGCTGAAGCTTTCTTT.

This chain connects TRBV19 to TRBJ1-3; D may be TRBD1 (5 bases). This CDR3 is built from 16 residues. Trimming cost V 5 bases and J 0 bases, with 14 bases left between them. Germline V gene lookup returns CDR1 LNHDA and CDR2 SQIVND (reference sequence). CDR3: CASSDSGTGSGNTIYF. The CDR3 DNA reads TGTGCCAGTAGTGATTCCGGGACGGGCTCTGGAAACACCATATATTTT.